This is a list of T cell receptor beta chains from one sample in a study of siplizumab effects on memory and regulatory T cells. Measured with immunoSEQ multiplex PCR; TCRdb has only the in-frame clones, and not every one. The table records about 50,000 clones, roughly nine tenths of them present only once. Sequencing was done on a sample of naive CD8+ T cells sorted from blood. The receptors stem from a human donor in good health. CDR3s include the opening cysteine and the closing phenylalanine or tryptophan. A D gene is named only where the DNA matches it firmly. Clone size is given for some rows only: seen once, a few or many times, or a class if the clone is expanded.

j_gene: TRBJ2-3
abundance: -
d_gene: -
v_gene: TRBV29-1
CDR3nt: TGCAGCGTTGAAGCCAGCACCAGCACAGATACGCAGTATTTT
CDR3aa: CSVEASTSTDTQYF

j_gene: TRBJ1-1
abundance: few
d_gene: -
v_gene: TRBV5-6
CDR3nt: TGTGCCAGCAGCCGTGCGGTCCACACTGAAGCTTTCTTT
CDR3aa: CASSRAVHTEAFF

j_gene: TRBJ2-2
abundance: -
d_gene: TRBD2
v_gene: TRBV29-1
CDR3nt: TGCAGCGTCAGCGGGAGCACCGGGGAGCTGTTTTTT
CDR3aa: CSVSGSTGELFF

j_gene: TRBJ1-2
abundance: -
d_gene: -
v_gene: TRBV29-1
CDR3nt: TGCAGCGTGAAAGCATGGAACGGCTACACCTTC
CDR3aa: CSVKAWNGYTF

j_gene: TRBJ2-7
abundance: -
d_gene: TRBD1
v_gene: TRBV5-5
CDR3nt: TGTGCCAGCAGTCATCCTGACAGGGGATACGAGCAGTACTTC
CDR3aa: CASSHPDRGYEQYF

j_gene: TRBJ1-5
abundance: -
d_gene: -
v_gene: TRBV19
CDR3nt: TGTGCCAGCAGAACGATGGGGTTGAGCAATCAGCCCCAGCATTTT
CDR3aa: CASRTMGLSNQPQHF

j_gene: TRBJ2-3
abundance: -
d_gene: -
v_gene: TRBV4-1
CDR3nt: TGCGCCAGCAGCCAGGGGGTGGATACGCAGTATTTT
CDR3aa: CASSQGVDTQYF

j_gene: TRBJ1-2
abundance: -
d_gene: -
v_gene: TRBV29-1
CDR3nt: TGCAGCGTCCCCGTTTTCGGTGGGGACTATGGCTACACCTTC
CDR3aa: CSVPVFGGDYGYTF

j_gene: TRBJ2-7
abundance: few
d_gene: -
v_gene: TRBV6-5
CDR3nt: TGTGCCAGCAGTGACGCTACCTACGAGCAGTACTTC
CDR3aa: CASSDATYEQYF

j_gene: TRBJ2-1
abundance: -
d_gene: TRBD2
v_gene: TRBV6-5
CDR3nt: TGTGCCAGCAGTCCTGGACTAGCCCTCTACAATGAGCAGTTCTTC
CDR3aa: CASSPGLALYNEQFF

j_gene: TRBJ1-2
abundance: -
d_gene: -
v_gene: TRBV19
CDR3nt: TGTGCCAGTAGTTCCCGGGGAGTAGACAGGAACTATGGCTACACCTTC
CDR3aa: CASSSRGVDRNYGYTF

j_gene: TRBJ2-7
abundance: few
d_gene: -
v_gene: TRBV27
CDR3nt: TGTGCCAGCAGCCTTGGCGCTTCGGGCTACGAGCAGTACTTC
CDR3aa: CASSLGASGYEQYF

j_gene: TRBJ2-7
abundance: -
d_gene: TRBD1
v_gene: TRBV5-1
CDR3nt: TGCGCCAGCAGCGTACACCTTACAGGGGGGTACGAGCAGTACTTC
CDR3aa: CASSVHLTGGYEQYF

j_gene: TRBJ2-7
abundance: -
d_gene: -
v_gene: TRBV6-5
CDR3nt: TGTGCCAGCACCCCGGACGAGGGGTACGAGCAGTACTTC
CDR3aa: CASTPDEGYEQYF

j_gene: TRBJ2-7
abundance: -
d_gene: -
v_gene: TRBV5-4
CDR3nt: TGTGCCAGCAGCTACGAATCTGCCAGCGAGCAGTACTTC
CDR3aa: CASSYESASEQYF

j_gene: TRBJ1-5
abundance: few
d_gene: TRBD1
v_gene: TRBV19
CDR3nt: TGTGCCAGTAGTATTGGCGACAGGGGGTTTAATCAGCCCCAGCATTTT
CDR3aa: CASSIGDRGFNQPQHF

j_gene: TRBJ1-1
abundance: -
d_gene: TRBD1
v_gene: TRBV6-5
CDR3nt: TGTGCCAGCAGTTACCGGACAGGGGAAACTGAAGCTTTCTTT
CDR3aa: CASSYRTGETEAFF

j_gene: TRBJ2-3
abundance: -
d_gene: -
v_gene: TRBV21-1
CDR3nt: TGTGCCAGCAGCAAAGATTATCTTCAGAGGTCACCGTTCCCAACGCAGTATTTT
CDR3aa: CASSKDYLQRSPFPTQYF

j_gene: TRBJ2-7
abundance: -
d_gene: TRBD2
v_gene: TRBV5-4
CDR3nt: TGTGCCAGCAGCCCCCTAGCGGGAGACGGGTCCTACGAGCAGTACTTC
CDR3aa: CASSPLAGDGSYEQYF

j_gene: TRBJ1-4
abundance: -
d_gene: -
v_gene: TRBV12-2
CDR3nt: TGTGCAAGTCGCTTAGTCTGGCAGGGGTTTAATGAAAAACTGTTTTTT
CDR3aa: CASRLVWQGFNEKLFF

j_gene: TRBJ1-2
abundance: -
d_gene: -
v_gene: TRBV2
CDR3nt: TGTGCCAGCAGTGAAGGACAGCTAGTCTATGGCTACACCTTC
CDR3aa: CASSEGQLVYGYTF

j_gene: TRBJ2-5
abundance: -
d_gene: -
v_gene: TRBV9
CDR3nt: TGTGCCAGCAGCGAGGAGGGGTGGGCTAGCCGGGAGACCCAGTACTTC
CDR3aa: CASSEEGWASRETQYF

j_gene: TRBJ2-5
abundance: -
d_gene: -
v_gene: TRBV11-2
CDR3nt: TGTGCCAGCAGCTCCTGGAGGGCCCAAGAGACCCAGTACTTC
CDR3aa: CASSSWRAQETQYF

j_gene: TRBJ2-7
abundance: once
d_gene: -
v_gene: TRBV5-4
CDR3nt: TGTGCCAGCAGCTTGGGGGGAGGACGTCAGACCTACGAGCAGTACTTC
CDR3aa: CASSLGGGRQTYEQYF

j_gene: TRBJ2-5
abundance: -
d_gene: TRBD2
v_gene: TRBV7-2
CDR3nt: TGTGCCAGCAGCTTCCCACTAGCGGGAGAAGAGACCCAGTACTTC
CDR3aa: CASSFPLAGEETQYF

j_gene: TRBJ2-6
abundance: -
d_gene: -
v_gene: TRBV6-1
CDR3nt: TGTGCCAGCAGTGATCCAGACTCTGGGGCCAACGTCCTGACTTTC
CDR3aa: CASSDPDSGANVLTF

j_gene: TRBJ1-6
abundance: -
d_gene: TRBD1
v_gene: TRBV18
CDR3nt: TGTGCCAGCTCACCCAGGGACAGCGATTCACCCCTCCACTTT
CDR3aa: CASSPRDSDSPLHF

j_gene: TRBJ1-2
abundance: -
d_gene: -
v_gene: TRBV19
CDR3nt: TGTGCCAGTAGTATGGCTTTCGACTACAAGGCGATCCATGGCTACACCTTC
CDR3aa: CASSMAFDYKAIHGYTF

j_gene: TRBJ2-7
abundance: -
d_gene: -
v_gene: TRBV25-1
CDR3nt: TGTGCCAGCAGTGAATTTGGAGACCCCAGGGAGCAGTACTTC
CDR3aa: CASSEFGDPREQYF

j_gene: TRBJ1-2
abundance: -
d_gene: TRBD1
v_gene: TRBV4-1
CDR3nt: TGCGCCAGCAGCCAAGCTATTGTCCGACAGGGTAGATATGGCTACACCTTC
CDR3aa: CASSQAIVRQGRYGYTF

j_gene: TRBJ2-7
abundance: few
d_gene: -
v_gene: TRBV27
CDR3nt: TGTGCCAGCAGTCTCGGACAGTACCACGAGCAGTACTTC
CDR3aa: CASSLGQYHEQYF

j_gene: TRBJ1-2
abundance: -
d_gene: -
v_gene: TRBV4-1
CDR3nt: TGCGCCAGCAGCCAAGACCCAGCCCCTAACTATGGCTACACCTTC
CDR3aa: CASSQDPAPNYGYTF

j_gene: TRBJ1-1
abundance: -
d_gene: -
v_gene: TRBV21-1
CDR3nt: TGTGCCAGCAGCAAAGTTTCGGCAGACTACACTGAAGCTTTCTTT
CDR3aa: CASSKVSADYTEAFF